The rows below give T cell receptor beta chains drawn from one sample of a study of T cells in Graves' hyperthyroidism and ophthalmopathy. TCRdb ran MiXCR on the multiplex PCR reads and lists one entry per CDR3 protein. Here the sample spans 600,000 or so distinct CDR3 sequences, 11% to 15% being singletons. Sequencing was done on a sample of blood. The source of these receptors is a woman between 18 and 29 years old with Graves' ophthalmopathy. The CDR3 runs from the conserved cysteine through the conserved F or W. D genes are given only for firm matches. Clone sizes are given selectively: once, few, many, or a class where the clone is expanded.

d_call j_call cdr3_length v_call clone_size cdr3_aa cdr3_nt
- TRBJ1-5 13 TRBV19 - CASSFPGALPQHF TGTGCCAGTAGTTTTCCAGGGGCTTTACCCCAGCATTTT
- TRBJ2-2 14 TRBV25-1 - CASSDLVGTGELFF TGTGCCAGCAGTGATTTAGTAGGGACCGGGGAGCTGTTTTTT
- TRBJ2-7 13 TRBV20-1 - CSAREGAGYEQYF TGCAGTGCTAGAGAAGGGGCAGGCTACGAGCAGTACTTC
- TRBJ2-4 13 TRBV20-1 - CSARGSSKNIQYF TGCAGTGCTAGAGGTTCGTCCAAAAACATTCAGTACTTC
TRBD1 TRBJ1-1 14 TRBV2 many CASSPTGLRTEAFF TGTGCCAGCAGCCCGACAGGGCTTCGAACTGAAGCTTTCTTT
- TRBJ2-7 14 TRBV6-6 - CASSYLDPLNEQYF TGTGCCAGCAGTTACTTGGACCCGTTGAACGAGCAGTACTTC
TRBD2 TRBJ2-5 17 TRBV27 many CASSLVGASGYQETQYF TGTGCCAGCAGTTTGGTAGGGGCTAGCGGGTACCAAGAGACCCAGTACTTC
- TRBJ1-2 15 TRBV19 - CASSIPGHLSGGYTF TGTGCCAGTAGTATTCCGGGACATCTCTCGGGTGGCTACACCTTC
- TRBJ1-1 15 TRBV7-2 few CASSPLGITATEAFF TGTGCCAGCAGCCCCCTGGGGATAACGGCCACTGAAGCTTTCTTT
TRBD2 TRBJ2-5 14 TRBV28 many CASSSTSGGETQYF TGTGCCAGCAGTTCGACTAGCGGGGGAGAGACCCAGTACTTC
TRBD2 TRBJ2-1 15 TRBV2 - CASTFSSGGRGEQFF TGTGCCAGCACGTTCTCTAGCGGGGGGCGGGGTGAGCAGTTCTTC
- TRBJ2-7 14 TRBV9 - CASSVGRVPDEQYF TGTGCCAGCAGCGTAGGAAGGGTTCCGGACGAGCAGTACTTC
TRBD2 TRBJ2-5 17 TRBV7-9 few CASSPIRSSGSQETQYF TGTGCCAGCAGCCCGATAAGGTCTAGCGGGAGTCAAGAGACCCAGTACTTC
- TRBJ1-2 13 TRBV6-1 few CASRYQGSYGYTF TGTGCCAGCAGGTATCAGGGCAGCTATGGCTACACCTTC
TRBD1 TRBJ1-4 16 TRBV20-1 - CSASPSLDRGNEKLFF TGCAGTGCTTCCCCTTCCTTGGACAGGGGGAATGAAAAACTGTTTTTT
- TRBJ1-1 12 TRBV20-1 many CSARWRNTEAFF TGCAGTGCAAGGTGGCGGAACACTGAAGCTTTCTTT
TRBD1 TRBJ1-1 15 TRBV7-8 - CASSFRDSVNTEAFF TGTGCCAGCAGCTTCCGGGACAGCGTTAACACTGAAGCTTTCTTT
TRBD1 TRBJ2-7 14 TRBV30 many CAWSVYRGSYEQYF TGTGCCTGGAGTGTATACAGGGGCTCCTACGAGCAGTACTTC
- TRBJ2-7 12 TRBV30 many CALSRASYEQYF TGTGCCTTGTCCCGAGCCTCCTACGAGCAGTACTTC
TRBD2 TRBJ2-2 17 TRBV7-2 few CASSFDWAGEDTGELSF TGTGCCAGCAGCTTTGACTGGGCGGGAGAGGATACCGGGGAGCTGTCTTTT
TRBD1 TRBJ2-7 14 TRBV20-1 few CSAADRDLVMRQYF TGCAGTGCTGCGGACAGGGACTTAGTTATGAGGCAGTACTTC
TRBD2 TRBJ2-1 17 TRBV24-1 - CATSARPSGRTYNEQFF TGTGCCACCAGTGCACGTCCTAGCGGGAGAACCTACAATGAGCAGTTCTTC
TRBD2 TRBJ2-7 18 TRBV10-3 many CAISESVGGRTKPAEQYF TGTGCCATCAGTGAGTCGGTGGGCGGGAGGACCAAACCAGCCGAGCAGTACTTC
- TRBJ2-5 15 TRBV4-1 few CASSQDSWRGETQYF TGCGCCAGCAGCCAAGATAGTTGGAGGGGGGAGACCCAGTACTTC
- TRBJ1-1 16 TRBV4-1 - CASSQARSRGTRDAFF TGCGCCAGCAGCCAAGCCCGATCTCGAGGCACACGGGATGCTTTCTTT
- TRBJ2-5 16 TRBV3-1 many CASSQERLAILETQYF TGTGCCAGCAGCCAAGAACGGCTAGCGATCTTGGAGACCCAGTACTTC
TRBD1 TRBJ2-7 12 TRBV9 - CASNGDRDEQYF TGTGCCAGCAACGGGGACAGGGACGAGCAGTACTTC
- TRBJ1-4 12 TRBV3-1 many CASSQEEGKLFF TGTGCCAGCAGCCAAGAAGAAGGGAAACTGTTTTTT
TRBD2 TRBJ2-4 18 TRBV5-5 few CASSATSGRVIAKNIQYF TGTGCCAGCAGCGCAACTAGCGGGAGAGTGATAGCCAAAAACATTCAGTACTTC
- TRBJ2-7 16 TRBV20-1 - CSARDDRRRAFYEQYF TGCAGTGCTAGAGATGATAGAAGGCGGGCCTTCTACGAGCAGTACTTC
- TRBJ2-1 13 TRBV12-3/TRBV12-4 many CASAERPYNEQFF TGTGCCAGCGCCGAGAGGCCCTACAATGAGCAGTTCTTC
TRBD2 TRBJ2-3 13 TRBV12-3/TRBV12-4 - CASSSGLAGAQYF TGTGCCAGCAGCTCGGGACTAGCGGGAGCGCAGTATTTT
TRBD1 TRBJ1-2 14 TRBV6-1 - CASSDDRGNYGYTF TGTGCCAGCAGTGATGACAGGGGAAACTATGGCTACACCTTC
- TRBJ2-7 14 TRBV19 - CASSNFQTGYEQYF TGTGCCAGTAGCAACTTCCAAACAGGGTACGAGCAGTACTTC
TRBD1 TRBJ1-2 14 TRBV7-6 many CASSPDRGSYGYTF TGTGCCAGCAGCCCGGACAGGGGGTCCTATGGCTACACCTTC